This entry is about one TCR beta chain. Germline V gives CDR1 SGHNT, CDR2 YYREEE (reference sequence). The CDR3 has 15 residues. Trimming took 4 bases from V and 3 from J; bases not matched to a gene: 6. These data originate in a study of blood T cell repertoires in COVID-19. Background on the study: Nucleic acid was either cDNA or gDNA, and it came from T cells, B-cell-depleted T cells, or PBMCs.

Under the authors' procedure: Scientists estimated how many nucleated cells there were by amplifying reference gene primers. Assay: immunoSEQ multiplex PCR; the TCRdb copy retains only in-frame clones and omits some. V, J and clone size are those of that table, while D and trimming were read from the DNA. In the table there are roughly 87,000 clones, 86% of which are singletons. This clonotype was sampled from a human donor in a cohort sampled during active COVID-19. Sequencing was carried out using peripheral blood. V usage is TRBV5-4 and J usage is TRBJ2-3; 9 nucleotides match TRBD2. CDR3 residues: CASSGRGGRTDTQYF. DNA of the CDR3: TGTGCCAGCAGCGGGCGGGGGGGCAGGACAGATACGCAGTATTTT.